A selection of T cell receptor beta chains follows, all from one sample in a study of OX40 agonist ivuxolimab in advanced cancers. Sequencing was performed with immunoSEQ multiplex PCR; in TCRdb, only in-frame clones are kept and a portion is missing. The table has about 69,000 clones, about 90% seen once; the top ten hold around 2.7%. The sequences come from CD4+ or CD8+ T cells sorted from blood, collected in a trial of the OX40 agonist ivuxolimab. The receptors here all came from an adult with an advanced solid tumor such as melanoma, head and neck, liver or kidney cancer. Each CDR3 is given with its conserved first and last residue. Each record gives: D gene, clone size, CDR3 length, J gene, V gene, CDR3 DNA, CDR3 protein. D genes are given only for firm matches. For some rows the clone size is stated as once, few or many, or as a class when expanded; others skip it.

>TRBD1|few|16|TRBJ2-7|TRBV7-2
TGTGCCAGCAGCTTGGGGGGGACAGGGTTTTCCTACGAGCAGTACTTC
CASSLGGTGFSYEQYF
>-|-|12|TRBJ2-3|TRBV10-3
TGTGCCATCAGCCGGAACACAGATACGCAGTATTTT
CAISRNTDTQYF
>-|-|15|TRBJ1-5|TRBV7-2
TGTGCCAGCAGCTTAGGAGGGAATAGCAATCAGCCCCAGCATTTT
CASSLGGNSNQPQHF
>TRBD2|-|18|TRBJ2-7|TRBV5-1
TGCGCCAGCAGCCCGGAGGGACTAGCTCGTATGAGCTCCTACGAGCAGTACTTC
CASSPEGLARMSSYEQYF
>-|-|14|TRBJ1-2|TRBV29-1
TGCAGCGTTCCTAACCTCACAGGGTATAGTGGCTACACCTTC
CSVPNLTGYSGYTF
>TRBD2|-|17|TRBJ2-2|TRBV5-4
TGTGCCAGCAGGACGGGACTAGCGGGAGGAAACACCGGGGAGCTGTTTTTT
CASRTGLAGGNTGELFF
>-|-|13|TRBJ2-1|TRBV6-1
TGTGCCAGCAGGCCGGGCCCCTACAATGAGCAGTTCTTC
CASRPGPYNEQFF
>-|-|15|TRBJ1-6|TRBV15
TGTGCCACCAGCAGAGATTTCGGGGCTGGATCACCCCTCCACTTT
CATSRDFGAGSPLHF
>TRBD1|few|13|TRBJ1-5|TRBV29-1
TGCAGCGCTCGACAGGGTAGCAATCAGCCCCAGCATTTT
CSARQGSNQPQHF
>TRBD2|-|16|TRBJ2-1|TRBV19
TGTGCCAGTAGTACCCGGCTAGCGGGGAAATACAATGAGCAGTTCTTC
CASSTRLAGKYNEQFF
>TRBD2|-|15|TRBJ2-7|TRBV5-1
TGCGCCAGCGCGGGCGCTAGCGGGAGCTCCTACGAGCAGTACTTC
CASAGASGSSYEQYF